A selection of T cell receptor beta chains follows, all from one sample in a study of Ad26.COV2.S vaccination and SARS-CoV-2 variants. Profiled with immunoSEQ multiplex PCR; TCRdb holds only in-frame clones, not every one. In the table there are about 430,000 clones, 80% to 95% of which are singletons. The sequenced sample was peripheral blood, obtained in a trial of Ad26.COV2.S vaccine versus placebo. These receptors all stem from a person aged 18 to 65 who received the Ad26.COV2.S COVID-19 vaccine or a placebo. Each CDR3 is given with its conserved first and last residue. Some rows have no size entry. The others give once, few or many, or a class for an expanded clone.

size,V,J,CDR3
NA,TRBV2,TRBJ2-7,CASSEGNRETYEQYF
NA,TRBV27,TRBJ2-7,CASSYAGTAYEQYF
NA,TRBV7-2,TRBJ1-1,CASSLNGENTEAFF
NA,TRBV6-2/TRBV6-3,TRBJ2-1,CASSQEAPYNEQFF
once,TRBV14,TRBJ2-1,CASSQGWNEQFF
once,TRBV7-3,TRBJ2-1,CASSLSPRSYNEQFF
NA,TRBV11-2,TRBJ2-7,CASSRTSGGPREQYF
NA,TRBV6-5,TRBJ2-7,CASSYPLGSGVYEQYF
NA,TRBV28,TRBJ1-2,CASSLEMPRSGYTF
NA,TRBV29-1,TRBJ2-7,CSATRDGFSYEQYF
NA,TRBV4-2,TRBJ1-5,CASSQLGQGGNQPQHF
NA,TRBV10-2,TRBJ2-7,CASSNGGEQYF
NA,TRBV10-1,TRBJ2-7,CASSLTSGRKFSYEQYF